Here is one T cell receptor beta chain with its context. Its specificity is unknown. The use of genomic DNA as template underpinned the TCR beta VDJ and CDR3 profiling. TCRdb passed the reads through MiXCR, listing each CDR3 protein once. The repertoire has a few hundred thousand distinct CDR3 sequences, 56% of them found once; the top ten carry 1% to 1.5%. The CDR3 is 18 residues long. V lost 5 bases and J lost 2; bases outside the gene matches: 18. CDR1 is SGHAT, CDR2 FQNNGV, per germline. The record originates from a study of CD8+CD57+ T cells in acquired aplastic anemia. Points from the study as a whole: CD8+ Simpson's diversity did not differ significantly between patients and controls.

Patients chosen for sequencing had shown CD8+CD57+ cell expansion by flow cytometry. The genes are TRBV11-2 and TRBJ2-7; 7 nucleotides agree with TRBD2. Sequenced sample: sorted CD4+, CD8+, or CD8+CD57+ T cells (not recorded which) from PBMCs. The sequence was obtained from a human donor with aplastic anemia. This CDR3 is CASSQVSGSREATYEQYF. CDR3 DNA: TGTGCCAGCAGCCAAGTTTCAGGTTCCCGGGAGGCTACCTACGAGCAGTACTTC.